The entry below describes one TCR beta chain. This entry is derived from a study of blood T cell repertoires in COVID-19. Study information: Whether acute or convalescent, the COVID-19 samples came from the United States, Italy and Spain. PBMCs, B-cell-depleted T cells, or T cells were the source of the cDNA or gDNA that made up the material.

Authors' data handling: Reference gene primer amplification gave nucleated cell count estimates. Repertoires were generated with immunoSEQ multiplex PCR, while TCRdb's copy carries only in-frame clones and drops some. V, J and clone size are taken as reported in that table, and D and trimming were inferred from the DNA itself. The table records around 300,000 clones, 70% to 90% of them present only once. The sample comprised peripheral blood. This receptor was obtained from a human donor in a cohort sampled during active COVID-19.

The CDR3 DNA is TGTGCCACCAGTCAACGAGGGAAGCCCTACAATGAGCAGTTCTTC. Protein sequence: CATSQRGKPYNEQFF. This sequence joins TRBV24-1 and TRBJ2-1; tentatively, D is TRBD2 (5 bases). The CDR3 consists of 15 residues. V dropped 6 bases and J dropped 2 bases, with 13 bases sitting between them. In germline, CDR1 is KGHDR, CDR2 SFDVKD.